This TCR beta chain comes out of a study of blood T cell repertoires in COVID-19 (dated by TCRdb to the early 2020s). Background on the whole study: Samples covering the acute and convalescent phases of COVID-19 were provided by collaborators in the United States, Italy and Spain. The material from the prospective study consisted of cDNA or gDNA derived from T cells, B-cell-depleted T cells, or PBMCs. The dataset comprised deeply sampled blood TCRbeta repertoires from subjects exposed to, actively infected with, or recovered from COVID-19. The repertoires were made available in a free public database intended to serve as a resource for research on the immune response to SARS-CoV-2. The samples were drawn from two sources: the first 160 participants of the ongoing ImmuneRACE study, and fewer than 1,500 subjects contributed by 6 global collaborators. Sample metadata almost always included a de-identified subject ID, COVID-19 status, age in years and sex. Where HLA class I and class II types were available, the types were taken from metadata supplied by the sample provider, not from assay-based typing. Here is what the overall study found, with its caveats: Clinical and demographic metadata were provided uncurated, with the amount varying by source and participant.

Participants in the prospective study were enrolled through a virtual design, were aged roughly 18 to 100 years, and lived in roughly 24 United States geographic areas. In the prospective study, cohorts were assigned on the basis of participant-reported clinical history obtained from a screening survey and a study questionnaire. Each participant in the prospective study had whole blood, serum and a nasopharyngeal or oropharyngeal swab collected by mobile phlebotomists. Over a roughly two-month period, participants in the prospective study had the option of providing additional blood draws and questionnaires. Prospective study blood samples were shipped either frozen or at room temperature before DNA extraction. Comment on this clone: Its binding antigen is unknown. No base quality values were provided; no much bigger clone lies one nucleotide off.

The immunoSEQ Assay, a bias-controlled multiplex PCR, was used to amplify TCRbeta CDR3 regions from genomic DNA. For the original study's pipeline: Within the assay, amplification of reference gene primers was used to estimate how many nucleated cells each sample contained. To quantify the absolute abundance of each unique TCRbeta CDR3 rearrangement, sequence reads were collapsed and filtered. Productive Simpson clonality was computed per sample as the square root of Simpson's diversity index over productive rearrangements. The immuneACCESS repertoire file appears here via TCRdb, limited to in-frame rearrangements. These files lack a portion of the clones; in checked studies, under half of the deficit traces to unresolved V genes, and the cause of the others is not known. For V, J and clone size, that table is used; D and trimming come from the DNA. The table for this sample lists approximately 220,000 clones; over 85% of them were counted only once. The ten top clones hold around 3.7% of the sample.

The CDR3 runs 15 amino acids, cysteine and phenylalanine included. Only CDR3 DNA remains: 45 bases, in frame from the first base. Via the germline V gene (reference sequence), CDR1 is SEHNR and CDR2 FQNEAQ. Ends trimmed: V by 5 bases, J by 7 bases; bases unmatched to a gene: 13. In this chain, TRBV7-9 is recombined with TRBJ1-1, with 7 bases in between that match TRBD1. Sequenced sample: PBMCs or T cells enriched from blood (not recorded which). The origin of this receptor is a woman aged 30 to 39 with acute COVID-19. This receptor carries the CDR3 CASSATGTVKSEAFF. The sequenced DNA is TGTGCCAGCAGCGCGACCGGGACAGTGAAGAGTGAAGCTTTCTTT.